This entry is about one TCR beta chain. The PCR ran on 60 Vbeta and 13 Jbeta primers. The assay was immunoSEQ multiplex PCR, and TCRdb's table has in-frame clones only and misses some. The sample lists around 100,000 clones, about 77% occurring once. The sample comes from a study of cytomegalovirus exposure and HLA in healthy donors. This receptor was obtained from a male donor in good health and CMV-seropositive. The specimen was PBMCs.

CDR3 amino acids: CASSLGQNTEAFF. CDR3 nucleotides: TGTGCCAGCAGCCTTGGCCAGAACACTGAAGCTTTCTTT. The gene calls are TRBV14 and TRBJ1-1; D ambiguous. This CDR3 has 13 amino acids. V lost 4 bases and J 1 base, leaving 7 bases between the germline ends. Germline loops: CDR1 SGHDN, CDR2 FVKESK.